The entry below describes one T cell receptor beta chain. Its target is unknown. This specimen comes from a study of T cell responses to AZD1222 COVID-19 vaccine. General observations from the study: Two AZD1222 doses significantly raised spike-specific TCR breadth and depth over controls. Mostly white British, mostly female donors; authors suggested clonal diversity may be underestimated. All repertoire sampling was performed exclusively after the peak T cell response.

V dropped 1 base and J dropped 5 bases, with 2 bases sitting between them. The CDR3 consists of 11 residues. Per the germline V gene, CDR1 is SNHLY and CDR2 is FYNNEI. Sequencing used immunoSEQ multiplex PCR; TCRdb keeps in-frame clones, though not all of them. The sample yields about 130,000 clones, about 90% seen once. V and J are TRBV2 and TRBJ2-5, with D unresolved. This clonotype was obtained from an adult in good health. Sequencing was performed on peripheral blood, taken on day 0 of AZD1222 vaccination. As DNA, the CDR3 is TGTGCCAGCAGTGAAGTGGAGACCCAGTACTTC. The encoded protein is CASSEVETQYF.